This is a list of T cell receptor beta chains from one sample in a study of blood T cell repertoires in COVID-19. Clones were read by immunoSEQ multiplex PCR, and TCRdb kept only the in-frame ones, dropping some. In the table there are roughly 300,000 clones, around 87% of which are singletons. Material for sequencing was peripheral blood. The receptors originated from a woman aged 45-65 years who had recovered from COVID-19. Both conserved end residues are trimmed from each CDR3.

CDR3 protein,CDR3 length,V gene
SGADRANTEAF,11,TRBV29-1
ASSSEGRNRKAF,12,TRBV7-9
ASSVEGRYGYT,11,TRBV28
ASSRLWGGSYNEQF,14,TRBV11-2
ASSPRTGPEAF,11,TRBV12-3/TRBV12-4
ASSPLQSPLH,10,TRBV28
ASSFLPREKLF,11,TRBV12-3/TRBV12-4
ATTPGGNTEAF,11,TRBV28
ARISEKLF,8,TRBV5-4
AISRDSFTEAF,11,TRBV10-3
ASNPSGGFTEAF,12,TRBV6-5
ATSDFSRGRSTQETQY,16,TRBV24-1
ASSSIRDTEAF,11,TRBV7-2
ASSMGPSRGETQY,13,TRBV7-2
ASSPSSGYEQY,11,TRBV27
ASSPLPGPYNEQF,13,TRBV7-2
ASSLSGSNYGYT,12,TRBV5-6
ASSIQGGNTIY,11,TRBV7-9
ASSSSGSLRDTQY,13,TRBV27
ASRRRRAGALTDTQY,15,TRBV11-2
SVSRVGSYNEQF,12,TRBV29-1
ASRPGLAGETQY,12,TRBV28
ASRSRTGVGSPLH,13,TRBV7-9
AISSGQGSHQETQY,14,TRBV10-3
ASSAETGQPQH,11,TRBV27
ASRTPVEGTEAF,12,TRBV2
ASSPGRGRYTEAF,13,TRBV19
ATSDESRLGYT,11,TRBV24-1
ASSYLDTYGYT,11,TRBV6-5
ASSLLLAGTDEQF,13,TRBV5-6
ASSQVQQGYSDTQY,14,TRBV4-1
ASSSPSSPYGYT,12,TRBV28
ASFTFSRGDSNEKLF,15,TRBV28
ASSLGGTAPYT,11,TRBV5-6
ASSFDRTGANQPQH,14,TRBV27
ASSRTVGEQY,10,TRBV19
ASSQPGRSNYGYT,13,TRBV4-1
AWSPTVDEQY,10,TRBV30
ASSLVNAGGASYT,13,TRBV7-9
ASSRGQGSNQPQH,13,TRBV14
ASSPGTRGTDTQY,13,TRBV27
ASSLAGADTQY,11,TRBV5-1
ASSMRPSSYNEQF,13,TRBV21-1
ASSQSTRGVGELF,13,TRBV4-1
AIPFGTSGFLDEQF,14,TRBV2
ASSSGQGGDRDTQY,14,TRBV5-6
ASSLSNGNNEQF,12,TRBV5-1
ASSTGQGGYQETQY,14,TRBV5-4
ASSFLGGLETQY,12,TRBV6-2/TRBV6-3
ASRVAGLRNEQF,12,TRBV19
ASNTQGGVYNEQF,13,TRBV19
ASSYPGGESYEQY,13,TRBV6-5
ASSETGTYTDTQY,13,TRBV7-2
AISGSSSGNTIY,12,TRBV10-3
ASSLSGTYEQY,11,TRBV7-9
ASSVGTSGTGGELF,14,TRBV9
ASSLLVGPGNTIY,13,TRBV28
ASSNGGRIQETQY,13,TRBV19
SASGQGLAETQY,12,TRBV20-1
AWSPTDTQY,9,TRBV30